This T cell receptor (beta chain) was identified in a study of Graves' ophthalmopathy and Graves' hyperthyroidism (dated by TCRdb to between 2018 and 2020). Turning to the overall study: Peripheral blood was collected at initial diagnosis, prior to any treatment. To tell Graves' ophthalmopathy apart from Graves' hyperthyroidism, and to predict which patients would progress to ophthalmopathy, the study relied on TCR beta repertoire signatures. In total, over 130 blood samples were TCR-sequenced: around 42 ophthalmopathy, some 72 hyperthyroidism and roughly 17 hyperthyroidism-to-ophthalmopathy patients. To explore V-J signatures that distinguish ophthalmopathy from hyperthyroidism, a discovery set of roughly 98 patients was enrolled, made up of 40 to 45 with ophthalmopathy and roughly 57 with stable hyperthyroidism. The independent validation cohort included about 20 hyperthyroidism patients plus 17 patients who later progressed from hyperthyroidism to ophthalmopathy. In five or six hyperthyroidism patients, T-cell repertoires of thyroid tissue and blood were compared. After sampling, hyperthyroidism patients received methimazole starting at 30 mg daily, and ophthalmopathy patients received high-dose intravenous methylprednisolone. The 90 to 100 discovery patients were randomly split 7:3 into training and test sets.

This clonotype was recorded a few times. No antigen is known for it. Within one base of it there is no much larger clone, and no base qualities were kept. The full study reports these points: In cross-validation, the 13-signature model distinguished ophthalmopathy from stable hyperthyroidism with approximately 90% sensitivity and around 81% specificity, and in the test set the corresponding values were approximately 79% and 70%. Most of the expanded thyroid clonotypes with a frequency above 0.001 were also detected in blood, and it was suggested that the thyroid immune response may be reflected by blood repertoires. In validation, the model predicted ophthalmopathy progression with 70.59% sensitivity and roughly 72% specificity; 12 predicted patients were CT-confirmed with GO in a median of 6.5 months. Sample size was not statistically predetermined, and group allocation was not concealed from the investigators.

Inclusive of the bounding cysteine and phenylalanine, the CDR3 is 15 residues long. CDR3 DNA is the only sequence kept; it has 45 bases, read in frame from the first base. CDR1 and CDR2 are drawn from the germline V gene (reference sequence): LNHDA, SQIVND. The junction shows trimming of 6 bases on V and 4 bases on J, and the gene matches do not reach 11 bases of it. For repertoire sequencing, TCR beta CDR3 regions were amplified from RNA transcripts. The first round was an RT-PCR using HTBI primers with the Qiagen OneStep RT-PCR kit, and this first round was followed by a second-round multiplex PCR, then size selection and purification. Sequencing of the libraries was carried out on an Illumina HiSeq2000 in paired-end mode with 100 bp reads. As for the original processing: SOAPnuke was used to process the reads, throwing out any read that had adapters, had uncalled bases, had a mean Phred below 15, or lacked an exact constant-primer or identifier match. COPE v1.2.5 was used to merge high-quality paired reads. Each unique nucleotide sequence was treated as a clonotype, and MiTCR v1.1 was used to align the clonotypes to the IMGT TRB V, D and J references. Only V-J combinations with frequency above 0.0001 were analysed, covering 99% to 99.2% of repertoires. For each V-J combination, a TCR clonal expansion and chaos score was defined as F50 clonal expansion divided by the chaos observed in the TCRdist matrix. Welch's t-statistics and random forest were used to narrow the features down to approximately 13 V-J combinations, which were then fed into a naive Bayes classifier. The similarity between thyroid and blood repertoires was quantified using the Morisita-Horn index. The public reads were quality trimmed at Q25 with fastp and then assembled into clones with MiXCR by TCRdb, keeping productive beta chains. Entries are consolidated by CDR3 protein sequence, retaining the most common genes and DNA. TCRdb assigned the V and J calls; the authors' analysis was not used. This sample holds a few hundred thousand distinct CDR3 sequences; 15% were observed only once. The top ten clonotypes cover approximately 7% of the sample.

Hyperthyroidism was defined as stable when no progression to ophthalmopathy occurred within 18 months of follow-up. The hyperthyroidism patients were 18 to 65 years old and newly diagnosed, with a disease duration of less than 2 months. Anyone with other autoimmune diseases, uncontrolled infections, pregnancy or lactation was excluded from the study. Diagnosis relied on clinical symptoms, serum thyroxine, TRAb, thyroid ultrasound and orbital computed tomography. Using Ficoll-Paque density gradient centrifugation, PBMCs were isolated from over 8.5 ml of fresh peripheral blood. Total RNA was extracted using Trizol reagent, and RNA quality was checked on an Agilent 2100 Bioanalyzer.

The chain is encoded by TRBV19 joined to TRBJ2-7, with TRBD2 matching 8 junction bases. This receptor was obtained from a young woman with stable Graves' hyperthyroidism. Donor details come from another sample of the same person, matched by shared clones. The sample comprised peripheral blood. The base sequence is TGTGCCAGTAGCCCGGGGGGGGCAGGAATATACGAGCAGTACTTC. Its coded protein is CASSPGGAGIYEQYF.